This T cell receptor (beta chain) was identified during a study of T cell clonality in common variable immunodeficiency. Profiling relied on immunoSEQ multiplex PCR, and the TCRdb table lists in-frame clones only, not all of them. In total the sample includes roughly 28,000 clones, none of them seen once. The CDR3 runs to 16 residues. Trimming stripped 2 bases from V and 0 bases from J, with 17 bases between. The germline CDR1 and CDR2 sequences are GTSNPN and SVGIG (reference sequence). This clone was observed at least ten times. Coverage ceases 3 residues before the CDR3 finishes, and the germline J gene fills in the end.

The sequencing sample was made of peripheral blood mononuclear cells. This TCR came from a person between 18 and 75 years old in good health. The chain joins TRBV30 to TRBJ2-7; maybe TRBD2 (5 bases). The CDR3 reads CAWSKGRGRNSYEQYF. The CDR3 bases that were read are TGTGCCTGGAGTAAAGGCCGGGGAAGGAACTCCTACGAG.